This TCR beta chain was recorded in a study of T cells after posttransplantation cyclophosphamide. Whole-study results and caveats: Tissue-infiltrating T cells from skin or gut overlapped little with blood T cells. Later post-transplant blood repertoires were often dominated by donor CD8+ memory clones. TRB clonality was highly associated with recipient CMV seropositivity and reactivation.

To note about this clone: Its antigen is still unknown.

Busulfan-fludarabine conditioning, marrow transplant, and cyclophosphamide on days +3 and +4 were administered. This CDR3 contains 18 residues. The germline CDR1 and CDR2 sequences are SGHRS and YFSETQ. V lost 0 bases to trimming and J lost 2 bases, with 17 bases between them. Using immunoSEQ multiplex PCR, the repertoire was profiled, and TCRdb retains in-frame clones only, with some absent. The sample has 15,000 to 20,000 clones; 87% are singletons. The genes are TRBV5-1 and TRBJ1-4; D is possibly TRBD1 (6 bases). The sequence was obtained from a female patient aged 35 to 55 who received an allogeneic stem cell transplant from a related donor, was CMV-positive, and had no GVHD. Some of these T cells may belong to the graft donor. Sequenced here: PBMCs, sampled after allogeneic stem cell transplant with posttransplant cyclophosphamide. The CDR3 nucleotides are TGCGCCAGCAGCTTGGCGCCCCAGGGGCAGGGCACTAATGAAAAACTGTTTTTT. It translates to CASSLAPQGQGTNEKLFF.